This T cell receptor beta chain is from a study of blood T cell repertoires in COVID-19. On the study more broadly: Donors in the United States, Italy and Spain gave samples during acute or convalescent COVID-19. PBMCs, B-cell-depleted T cells, or T cells provided the cDNA or gDNA that made up the material.

The method was immunoSEQ multiplex PCR; TCRdb's version includes in-frame clones alone and lacks a portion of them. The repertoire includes about 160,000 clones, more than 80% of them detected once, and roughly 11% sits in the top ten. This CDR3 spans 13 amino acids. Germline V gene lookup returns CDR1 MNHEY and CDR2 SVGAGI. V shed 5 bases and J 14 bases; nucleotides not matched to a gene: 11. This chain connects TRBV6-5 to TRBJ2-1, with 8 bases lining up with TRBD1. The TCR comes from a human donor in a cohort sampled during active COVID-19. Sequencing input: peripheral blood. The CDR3 DNA reads TGTGCCAGCAGTCCCAACCCGACAGGGGAAAAGTTCTTC. Translating gives CASSPNPTGEKFF.